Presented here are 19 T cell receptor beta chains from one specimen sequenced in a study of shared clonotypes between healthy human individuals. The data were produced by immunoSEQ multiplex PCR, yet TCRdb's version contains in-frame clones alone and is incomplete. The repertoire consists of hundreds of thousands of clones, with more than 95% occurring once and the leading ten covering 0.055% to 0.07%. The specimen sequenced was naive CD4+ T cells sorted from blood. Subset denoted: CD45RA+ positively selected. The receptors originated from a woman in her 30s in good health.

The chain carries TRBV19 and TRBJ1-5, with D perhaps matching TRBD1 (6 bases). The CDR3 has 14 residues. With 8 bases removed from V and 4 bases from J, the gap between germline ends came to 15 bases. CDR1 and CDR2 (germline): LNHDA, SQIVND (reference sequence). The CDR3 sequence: CASATRGNNQPQHF. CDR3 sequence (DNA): TGTGCCAGTGCAACAAGGGGGAATAATCAGCCCCAGCATTTT.

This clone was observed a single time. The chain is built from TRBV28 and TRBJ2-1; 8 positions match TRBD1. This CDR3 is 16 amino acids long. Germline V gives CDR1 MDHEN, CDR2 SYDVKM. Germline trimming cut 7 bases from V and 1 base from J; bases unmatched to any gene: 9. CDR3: CASITTGGRSYNEQFF. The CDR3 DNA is TGTGCCAGCATTACAACAGGGGGTCGATCCTACAATGAGCAGTTCTTC.

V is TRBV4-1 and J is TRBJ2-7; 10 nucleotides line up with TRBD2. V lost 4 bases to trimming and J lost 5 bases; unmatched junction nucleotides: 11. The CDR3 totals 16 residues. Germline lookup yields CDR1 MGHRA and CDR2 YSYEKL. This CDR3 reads CASSPSGSGRADEQYF. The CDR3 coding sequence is TGCGCCAGCAGCCCCAGCGGGAGCGGGAGGGCAGACGAGCAGTACTTC.

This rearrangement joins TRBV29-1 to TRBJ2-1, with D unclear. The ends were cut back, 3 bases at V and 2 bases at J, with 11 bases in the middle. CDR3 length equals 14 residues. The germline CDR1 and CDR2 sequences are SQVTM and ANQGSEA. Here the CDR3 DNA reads TGCAGCGTTGATACTGGGAACCCCTACAATGAGCAGTTCTTC. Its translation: CSVDTGNPYNEQFF.

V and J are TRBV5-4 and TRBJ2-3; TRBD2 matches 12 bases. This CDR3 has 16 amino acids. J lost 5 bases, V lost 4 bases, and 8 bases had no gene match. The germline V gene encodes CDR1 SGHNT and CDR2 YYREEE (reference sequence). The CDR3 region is CASSRRLAGEQDTQYF. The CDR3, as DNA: TGTGCCAGCAGCCGCAGACTAGCGGGAGAACAAGATACGCAGTATTTT.

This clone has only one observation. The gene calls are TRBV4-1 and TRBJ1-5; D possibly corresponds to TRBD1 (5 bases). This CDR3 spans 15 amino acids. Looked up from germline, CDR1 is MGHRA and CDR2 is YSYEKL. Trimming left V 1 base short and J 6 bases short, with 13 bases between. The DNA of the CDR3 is TGCGCCAGCAGCCAAGTTACAGGAGCCAGTCAGCCCCAGCATTTT. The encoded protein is CASSQVTGASQPQHF.

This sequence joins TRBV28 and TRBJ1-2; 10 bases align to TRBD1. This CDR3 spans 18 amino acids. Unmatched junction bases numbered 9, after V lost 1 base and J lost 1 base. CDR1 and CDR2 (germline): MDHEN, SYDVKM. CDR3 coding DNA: TGTGCCAGCAGTTTATCAGGACAGGGGGTGATCCTTAACTATGGCTACACCTTC. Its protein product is CASSLSGQGVILNYGYTF.

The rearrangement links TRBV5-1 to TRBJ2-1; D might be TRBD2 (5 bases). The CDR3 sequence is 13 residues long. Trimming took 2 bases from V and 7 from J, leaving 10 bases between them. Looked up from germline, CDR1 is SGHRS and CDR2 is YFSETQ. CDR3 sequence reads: CASSFGKRNEQFF. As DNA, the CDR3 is TGCGCCAGCAGCTTCGGGAAGCGGAATGAGCAGTTCTTC.

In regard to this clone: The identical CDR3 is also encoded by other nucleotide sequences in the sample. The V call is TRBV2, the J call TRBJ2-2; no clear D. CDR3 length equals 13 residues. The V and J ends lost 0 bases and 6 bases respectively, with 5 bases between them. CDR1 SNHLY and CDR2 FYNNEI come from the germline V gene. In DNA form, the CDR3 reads TGTGCCAGCAGTGAAGCCCGGTCCGGGGAGCTGTTTTTT. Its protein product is CASSEARSGELFF. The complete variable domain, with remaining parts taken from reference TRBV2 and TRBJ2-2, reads EPEVTQTPSHQVTQMGQEVILRCVPISNHLYFYWYRQILGQKVEFLVSFYNNEISEKSEIFDDQFSVERPDGSNFTLKIRSTKLEDSAMYFCASSEARSGELFFGEGSRLTVL.

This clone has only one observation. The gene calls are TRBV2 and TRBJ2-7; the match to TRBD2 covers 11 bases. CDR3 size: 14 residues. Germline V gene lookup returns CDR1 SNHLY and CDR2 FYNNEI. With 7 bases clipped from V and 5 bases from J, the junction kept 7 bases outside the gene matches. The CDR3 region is CASIETSGKNEQYF. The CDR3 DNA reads TGTGCCAGCATTGAGACTAGCGGGAAGAACGAGCAGTACTTC. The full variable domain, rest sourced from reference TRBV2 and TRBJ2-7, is EPEVTQTPSHQVTQMGQEVILRCVPISNHLYFYWYRQILGQKVEFLVSFYNNEISEKSEIFDDQFSVERPDGSNFTLKIRSTKLEDSAMYFCASIETSGKNEQYFGPGTRLTVT.

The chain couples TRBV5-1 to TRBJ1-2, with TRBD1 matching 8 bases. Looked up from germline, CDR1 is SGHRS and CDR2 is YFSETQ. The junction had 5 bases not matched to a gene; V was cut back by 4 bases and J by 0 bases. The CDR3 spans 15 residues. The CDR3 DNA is TGCGCCAGCAGCCGCAGGGGGCAAACTAACTATGGCTACACCTTC. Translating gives CASSRRGQTNYGYTF.

CDR3 loop: CASSLWDRPRQETQYF. The CDR3 DNA reads as TGTGCCAGCAGTTTATGGGACAGACCCCGGCAAGAGACCCAGTACTTC. The chain employs TRBV28 and TRBJ2-5; D is perhaps TRBD1 (6 bases). Germline V gene lookup returns CDR1 MDHEN and CDR2 SYDVKM. Trimming stripped 0 bases from V and 2 bases from J, with 13 bases between. The CDR3 sequence is 16 residues long.

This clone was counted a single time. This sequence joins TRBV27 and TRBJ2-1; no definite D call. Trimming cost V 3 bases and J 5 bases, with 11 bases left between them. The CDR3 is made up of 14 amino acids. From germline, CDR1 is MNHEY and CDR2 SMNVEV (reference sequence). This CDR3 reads CASSFAAADNEQFF. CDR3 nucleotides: TGTGCCAGCAGTTTTGCGGCAGCCGACAATGAGCAGTTCTTC.

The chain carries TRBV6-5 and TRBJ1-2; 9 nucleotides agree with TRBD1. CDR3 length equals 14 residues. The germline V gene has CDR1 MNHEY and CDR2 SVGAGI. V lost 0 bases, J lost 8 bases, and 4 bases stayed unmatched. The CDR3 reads CASSYSGQGNGYTF. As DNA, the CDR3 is TGTGCCAGCAGTTACTCTGGACAGGGGAACGGCTACACCTTC.

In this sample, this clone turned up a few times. This CDR3 reads CASSSFRGIGEQYF. CDR3 DNA sequence: TGTGCCAGCAGTTCCTTTCGGGGAATCGGCGAGCAGTACTTC. The chain is built from TRBV28 and TRBJ2-7; possible D gene TRBD2, 5 bases. Germline V CDR1 and CDR2: MDHEN, SYDVKM. The CDR3 spans 14 residues. V was pared by 4 bases and J by 6 bases, with 16 bases between.

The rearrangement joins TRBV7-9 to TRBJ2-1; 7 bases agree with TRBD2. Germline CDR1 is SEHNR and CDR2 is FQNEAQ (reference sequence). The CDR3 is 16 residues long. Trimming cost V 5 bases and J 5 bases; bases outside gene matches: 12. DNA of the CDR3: TGTGCCAGCAGCCTAGGCTCCGGACTAGATAACAATGAGCAGTTCTTC. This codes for CASSLGSGLDNNEQFF.

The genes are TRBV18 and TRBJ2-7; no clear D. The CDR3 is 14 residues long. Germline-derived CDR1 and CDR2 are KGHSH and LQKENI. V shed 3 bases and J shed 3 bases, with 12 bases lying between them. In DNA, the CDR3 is TGTGCCAGCTCACCCGCCGGACGGCACTACGAGCAGTACTTC. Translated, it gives CASSPAGRHYEQYF.

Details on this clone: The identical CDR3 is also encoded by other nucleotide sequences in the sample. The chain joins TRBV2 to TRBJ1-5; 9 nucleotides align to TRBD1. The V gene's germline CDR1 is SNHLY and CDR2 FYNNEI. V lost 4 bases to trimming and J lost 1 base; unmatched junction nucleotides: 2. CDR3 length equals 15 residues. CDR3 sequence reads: CASSGDRVSNQPQHF. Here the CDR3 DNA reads TGTGCCAGCAGTGGGGACAGGGTGAGCAATCAGCCCCAGCATTTT.

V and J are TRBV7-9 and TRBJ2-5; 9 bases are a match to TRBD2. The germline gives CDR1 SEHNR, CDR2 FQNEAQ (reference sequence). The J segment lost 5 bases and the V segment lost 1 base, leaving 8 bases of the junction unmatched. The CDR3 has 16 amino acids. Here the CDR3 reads CASSLGGSGRGETQYF. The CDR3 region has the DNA TGTGCCAGCAGCTTAGGAGGTAGCGGGAGAGGGGAGACCCAGTACTTC. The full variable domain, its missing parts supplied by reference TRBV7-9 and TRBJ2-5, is DTGVSQNPRHKITKRGQNVTFRCDPISEHNRLYWYRQTLGQGPEFLTYFQNEAQLEKSRLLSDRFSAERPKGSFSTLEIQRTEQGDSAMYLCASSLGGSGRGETQYFGPGTRLLVL.